This T cell receptor beta chain was sequenced during a study of blood T cell repertoires in COVID-19 (TCRdb year 2020). Regarding the research as a whole: Samples from collaborators originated in the United States, Italy and Spain and spanned both the acute and convalescent phases of COVID-19. HLA class I and class II types, where available, came from metadata supplied by the sample provider rather than from assay-based typing. Sample metadata almost always included a de-identified subject ID, COVID-19 status, age in years and sex. Samples were obtained from the ongoing ImmuneRACE study (first 160 participants) and from about 1,300 subjects provided by 6 global collaborators. Deeply sampled blood TCRbeta repertoires from subjects exposed to, actively infected with, or recovered from COVID-19 were included in the dataset. The repertoires were released in a freely available public database intended as a resource for research on the immune response to SARS-CoV-2. The material from the prospective study consisted of cDNA or gDNA derived from T cells, B-cell-depleted T cells, or PBMCs.

The immunoSEQ Assay, a bias-controlled multiplex PCR, was used to amplify TCRbeta CDR3 regions from genomic DNA. The authors processed their data as follows. Nucleated cell counts per sample were estimated from amplification of reference gene primers within the assay. Sequence reads were collapsed and filtered to measure the absolute abundance of every unique TCRbeta CDR3 rearrangement. For each sample, productive Simpson clonality was calculated as the square root of Simpson's diversity index over productive rearrangements. TCRdb took over this immuneACCESS table, retaining in-frame rearrangements with V and J assigned. Such tables are incomplete; in checked studies, under half of the missing clones stem from an unresolved V gene, and the remainder is unexplained. V and J calls plus clone size are reproduced from that table; the DNA served to infer D and trimming. The sample table holds approximately 50,000 clones, of which roughly 83% were seen once. The top ten constitute 14% to 15% of the sample.

The V and J ends are trimmed by 10 bases and 4 bases, leaving 8 bases between them. Including cysteine and phenylalanine, the CDR3 has 11 amino acids. The only DNA kept is the CDR3, 33 bases in frame from the first base. CDR1 and CDR2 are read off the germline V gene as MNHEY and SVGAGI. Comment on this clone: The target of this receptor is not known. Nothing much larger sits one base from this clone, and base qualities are not available.

Broader findings and caveats from the paper: The amount of clinical and demographic metadata varied by source and participant and was provided uncurated.

Each collaborating institution followed its own protocols to collect whole blood in K2EDTA tubes. For TCRbeta analysis, collaborators shipped samples in one of three forms: frozen whole blood, isolated PBMCs, or DNA extracted from either of those sample types. The chain links TRBV6-5 with TRBJ1-3, with the D gene too uncertain to name. Sequenced material: peripheral blood. The TCR comes from a human donor in a cohort sampled during active COVID-19. At the DNA level, the sequence is TGTGCCACATTGGGCGGAAACACCATATATTTT. This translates into CATLGGNTIYF.